These 10 T cell receptor beta chains share one sample of origin, sequenced in a study of shared T cell receptors in the human thymus. The data were produced by immunoSEQ multiplex PCR, yet TCRdb's version contains in-frame clones alone and is incomplete. The repertoire holds hundreds of thousands of clones, with approximately 90% as singletons. These data were also filed under a second study, of human thymus T cells.

Sequencing was done on a sample of thymocytes. These receptors were taken from a boy younger than two with a congenital heart defect.

The CDR3 region has the DNA TGTGCCAGCAGAAGGACTAGCGGGCGCCCCCGCATCAATGAGCAGTTCTTC. Protein product: CASRRTSGRPRINEQFF. This rearrangement joins TRBV5-4 to TRBJ2-1; 11 bases line up with TRBD2. The CDR3 is 17 residues long. J was trimmed by 6 bases and V by 5 bases; bases with no gene match: 13. CDR1 and CDR2 from the germline V gene are SGHNT and YYREEE (reference sequence).

The genes are TRBV27 and TRBJ1-2; D is perhaps TRBD1 (5 bases). The CDR3 covers 14 residues. Germline V gene lookup returns CDR1 MNHEY and CDR2 SMNVEV (reference sequence). The V end was cut by 3 bases, the J end by 7 bases, with 15 bases between. The CDR3 loop reads CASSFAGGFSGYTF. The DNA of the CDR3 is TGTGCCAGCAGTTTTGCGGGGGGTTTTAGTGGCTACACCTTC.

The chain couples TRBV10-1 to TRBJ1-1; tentatively, D is TRBD1 (6 bases). Germline-derived CDR1 and CDR2 are WNHNN and SYGVQD (reference sequence). Trimming shortened V by 7 bases and J by 5 bases, and 20 bases separated the two germline ends. The CDR3 loop spans 15 amino acids. The CDR3 region has the DNA TGCGCCAGCACTAGCGGGGGGGCCGGCGAGACTGAAGCTTTCTTT. This gives the protein CASTSGGAGETEAFF.

This clone was counted only a few times. This rearrangement joins TRBV7-9 to TRBJ1-5; no reliable D call. Germline loops: CDR1 SEHNR, CDR2 FQNEAQ (reference sequence). This CDR3 has 13 residues. Trimming shortened V by 3 bases and J by 4 bases, and 7 bases separated the two germline ends. CDR3 loop: CASSFEVNQPQHF. In DNA form, the CDR3 reads TGTGCCAGCAGCTTTGAGGTTAATCAGCCCCAGCATTTT.

J is TRBJ2-7 and V is TRBV7-8; D might be TRBD1 (7 bases). V lost 1 base and J lost 5, with 15 bases in between. The germline CDR1 and CDR2 sequences are SGHVS and FQNEAQ. The CDR3 loop spans 15 amino acids. The CDR3 sequence is CASSLVLRGDHEQYF. The CDR3 DNA sequence: TGTGCCAGCAGCTTAGTTCTCAGGGGGGACCACGAGCAGTACTTC.

The V call is TRBV28, the J call TRBJ1-4; the D is unclear. This CDR3 has 9 amino acids. V gave up 5 bases and J gave up 10 bases, with 2 bases separating them. Per the germline V gene, CDR1 is MDHEN and CDR2 is SYDVKM. CDR3 sequence (DNA): TGTGCCAGCAGTCTAAAACTGTTTTTT. It translates to CASSLKLFF.

This clone occurred once. CDR3 coding DNA: TGTGCCAGCAGTTTCCCTCCCCGGTTAGGGGGCGAGCAGTACTTC. Its translation is CASSFPPRLGGEQYF. The V call is TRBV28, the J call TRBJ2-7; TRBD1 might be the D (6 bases). The CDR3 is 15 amino acids. Per the germline V gene, CDR1 is MDHEN and CDR2 is SYDVKM. Trimming removed 3 bases from V and 6 bases from J, with 18 bases in between.

The chain couples TRBV10-1 to TRBJ1-5, with D possibly being TRBD1 (5 bases). Trimming left V 6 bases short and J 7 bases short, with 16 bases between. This CDR3 contains 14 residues. Germline CDR1 and CDR2: WNHNN and SYGVQD (reference sequence). The CDR3 loop reads CASSEQEPRQPQHF. The CDR3 nucleotides read TGCGCCAGCAGCGAACAGGAGCCTAGACAGCCCCAGCATTTT.

The chain carries TRBV9 and TRBJ2-1; TRBD2 agrees at 7 bases. The CDR3 loop spans 16 amino acids. The trim removed 0 bases at V and 2 bases at J, leaving 5 bases unmatched. Germline loops: CDR1 SGDLS, CDR2 YYNGEE. The CDR3 region is CASSVGGLAAYNEQFF. The DNA for the CDR3 is TGTGCCAGCAGCGTAGGAGGGCTAGCGGCCTACAATGAGCAGTTCTTC.

This clone was counted between two and nine times. The chain has TRBV5-4 and TRBJ2-1, with 7 bases aligning to TRBD2. This CDR3 comprises 14 residues. Germline V lookup: CDR1 SGHNT, CDR2 YYREEE (reference sequence). The trim removed 3 bases at V and 9 bases at J, leaving 9 bases unmatched. CDR3: CASSSKRERGEQFF. CDR3 in DNA: TGTGCCAGCAGCTCAAAGCGGGAAAGGGGTGAGCAGTTCTTC.